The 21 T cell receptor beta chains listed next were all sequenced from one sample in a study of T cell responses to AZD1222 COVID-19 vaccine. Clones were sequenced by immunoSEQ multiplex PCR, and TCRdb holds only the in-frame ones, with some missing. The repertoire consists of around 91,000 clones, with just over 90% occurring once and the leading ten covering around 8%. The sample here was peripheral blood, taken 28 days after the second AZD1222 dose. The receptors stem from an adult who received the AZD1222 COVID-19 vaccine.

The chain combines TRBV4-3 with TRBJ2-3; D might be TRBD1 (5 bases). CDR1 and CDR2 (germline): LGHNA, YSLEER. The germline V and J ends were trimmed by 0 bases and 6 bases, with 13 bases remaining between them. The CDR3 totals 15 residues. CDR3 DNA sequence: TGCGCCAGCAGCCAAGAAATAGGGGCCTGGGATACGCAGTATTTT. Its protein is CASSQEIGAWDTQYF.

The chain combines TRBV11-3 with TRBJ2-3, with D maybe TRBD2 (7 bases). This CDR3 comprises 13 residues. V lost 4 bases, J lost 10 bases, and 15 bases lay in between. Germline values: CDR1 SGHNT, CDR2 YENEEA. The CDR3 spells CASSSGQGGAQYF. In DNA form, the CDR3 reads TGTGCCAGCAGCTCGGGTCAAGGGGGGGCGCAGTATTTT.

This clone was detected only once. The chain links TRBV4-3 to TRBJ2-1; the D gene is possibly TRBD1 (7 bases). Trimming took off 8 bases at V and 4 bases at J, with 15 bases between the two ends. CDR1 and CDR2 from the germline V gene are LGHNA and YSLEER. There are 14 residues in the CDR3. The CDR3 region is CASSTGDSYNEQFF. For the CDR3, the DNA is TGCGCCAGCTCCACGGGGGACAGTTACAATGAGCAGTTCTTC.

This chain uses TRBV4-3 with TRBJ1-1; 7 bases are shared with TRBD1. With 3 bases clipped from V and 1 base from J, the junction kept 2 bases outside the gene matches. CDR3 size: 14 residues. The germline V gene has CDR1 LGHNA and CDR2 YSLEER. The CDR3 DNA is TGCGCCAGCAGCCAGGGGACAGCGAACACTGAAGCTTTCTTT. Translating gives CASSQGTANTEAFF.

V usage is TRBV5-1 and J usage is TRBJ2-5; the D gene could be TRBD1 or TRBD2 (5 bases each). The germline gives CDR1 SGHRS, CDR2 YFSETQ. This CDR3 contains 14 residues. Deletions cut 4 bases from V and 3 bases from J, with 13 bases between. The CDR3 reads CASSGGREKETQYF. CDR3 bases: TGCGCCAGCAGCGGGGGACGGGAAAAAGAGACCCAGTACTTC.

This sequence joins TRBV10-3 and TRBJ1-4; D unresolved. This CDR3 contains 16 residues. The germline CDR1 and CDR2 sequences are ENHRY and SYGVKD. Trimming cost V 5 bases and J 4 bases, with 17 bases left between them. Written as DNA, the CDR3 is TGTGCCATCAGTTCCAGGATGACGACAAATAATGAAAAACTGTTTTTT. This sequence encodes CAISSRMTTNNEKLFF.

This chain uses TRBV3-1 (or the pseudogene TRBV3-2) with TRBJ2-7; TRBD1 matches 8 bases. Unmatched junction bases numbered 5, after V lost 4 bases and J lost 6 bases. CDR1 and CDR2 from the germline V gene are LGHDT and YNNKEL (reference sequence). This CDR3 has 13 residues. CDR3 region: CASSLDRGGEQYF. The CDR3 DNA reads TGTGCCAGCAGCCTCGACAGGGGAGGCGAGCAGTACTTC.

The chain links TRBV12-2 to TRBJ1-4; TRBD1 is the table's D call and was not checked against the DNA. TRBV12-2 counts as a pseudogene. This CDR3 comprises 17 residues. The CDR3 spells CASRSQTNHRASEKLFF. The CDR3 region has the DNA TGTGCAAGTCGCTCCCAAACTAACCACAGGGCAAGCGAAAAACTGTTTTTT.

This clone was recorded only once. In DNA, the CDR3 is TGCAGTGCTAGTCCAGGGATAAACGAAAAACTGTTTTTT. Translated: CSASPGINEKLFF. This chain uses TRBV20-1 with TRBJ1-4, with D perhaps matching TRBD1 (5 bases). Germline values: CDR1 DFQATT, CDR2 SNEGSKA (reference sequence). This CDR3 is built from 13 residues. Trimming left V 3 bases short and J 8 bases short, with 13 bases between.

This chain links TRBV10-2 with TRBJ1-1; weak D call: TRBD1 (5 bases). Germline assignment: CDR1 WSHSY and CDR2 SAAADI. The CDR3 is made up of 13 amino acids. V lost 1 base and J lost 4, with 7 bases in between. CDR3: CASSEWGGTEAFF. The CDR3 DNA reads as TGCGCCAGCAGTGAGTGGGGGGGCACTGAAGCTTTCTTT.

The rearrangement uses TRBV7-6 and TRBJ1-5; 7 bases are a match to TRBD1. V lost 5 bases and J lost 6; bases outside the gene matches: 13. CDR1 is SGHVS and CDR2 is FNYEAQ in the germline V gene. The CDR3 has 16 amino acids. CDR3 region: CASSPSSTGKVQPQHF. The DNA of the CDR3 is TGTGCCAGCAGCCCCTCATCGACAGGGAAGGTTCAGCCCCAGCATTTT.

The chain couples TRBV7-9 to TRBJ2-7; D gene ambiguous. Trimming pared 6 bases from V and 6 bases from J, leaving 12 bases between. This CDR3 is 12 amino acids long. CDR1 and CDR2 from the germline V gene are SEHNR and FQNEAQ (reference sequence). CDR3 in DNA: TGTGCCAGCAGTTTTAACCTTGGCGAGCAGTACTTC. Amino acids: CASSFNLGEQYF.

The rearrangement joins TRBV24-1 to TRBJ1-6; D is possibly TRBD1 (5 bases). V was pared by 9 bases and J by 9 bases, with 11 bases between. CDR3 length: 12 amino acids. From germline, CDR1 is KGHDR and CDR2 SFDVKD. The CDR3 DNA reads TGTGCCACCCGCCAGGGACGTTCACCCCTCCACTTT. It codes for CATRQGRSPLHF.

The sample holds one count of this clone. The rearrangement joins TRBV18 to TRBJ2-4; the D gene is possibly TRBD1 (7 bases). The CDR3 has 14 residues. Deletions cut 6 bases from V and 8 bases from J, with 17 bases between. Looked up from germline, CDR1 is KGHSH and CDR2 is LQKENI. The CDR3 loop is CASSGQLGGYIQYF. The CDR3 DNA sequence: TGTGCCAGCTCGGGACAGTTGGGGGGTTACATTCAGTACTTC. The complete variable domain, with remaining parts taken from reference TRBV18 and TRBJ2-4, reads NAGVMQNPRHLVRRRGQEARLRCSPMKGHSHVYWYRQLPEEGLKFMVYLQKENIIDESGMPKERFSAEFPKEGPSILRIQQVVRGDSAAYFCASSGQLGGYIQYFGAGTRLSVL.

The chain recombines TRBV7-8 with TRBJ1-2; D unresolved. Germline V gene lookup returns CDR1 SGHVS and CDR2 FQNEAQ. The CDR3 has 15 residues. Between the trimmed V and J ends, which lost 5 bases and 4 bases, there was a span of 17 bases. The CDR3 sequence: CASSASPGKGYGYTF. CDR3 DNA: TGTGCCAGCAGCGCAAGTCCGGGAAAAGGCTATGGCTACACCTTC.

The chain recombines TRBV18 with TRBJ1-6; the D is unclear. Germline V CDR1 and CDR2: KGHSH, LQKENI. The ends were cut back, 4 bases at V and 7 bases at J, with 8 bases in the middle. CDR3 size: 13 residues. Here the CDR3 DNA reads TGTGCCAGCTCACAGGGTGAGAATTCACCCCTCCACTTT. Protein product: CASSQGENSPLHF. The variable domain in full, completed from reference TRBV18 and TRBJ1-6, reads NAGVMQNPRHLVRRRGQEARLRCSPMKGHSHVYWYRQLPEEGLKFMVYLQKENIIDESGMPKERFSAEFPKEGPSILRIQQVVRGDSAAYFCASSQGENSPLHFGNGTRLTVT.

The chain's CDR3 is CASRKQDLNQPQHF. For the CDR3, the DNA is TGTGCCAGTAGAAAACAGGACCTTAATCAGCCCCAGCATTTT. J is TRBJ1-5 and V is TRBV19; weak D call: TRBD1 (5 bases). The V and J ends lost 6 bases and 4 bases respectively, with 13 bases between them. From germline, CDR1 is LNHDA and CDR2 SQIVND (reference sequence). The CDR3 totals 14 residues.

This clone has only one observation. CDR3 amino acids: CASSSRGGGTGELFF. Written as DNA, the CDR3 is TGCGCCAGCAGCTCCAGGGGAGGGGGCACCGGGGAGCTGTTTTTT. The chain joins TRBV5-1 to TRBJ2-2; perhaps TRBD2 as D (7 bases). The germline gives CDR1 SGHRS, CDR2 YFSETQ. The CDR3 is made up of 15 amino acids. The ends were cut back, 3 bases at V and 4 bases at J, with 13 bases in the middle.

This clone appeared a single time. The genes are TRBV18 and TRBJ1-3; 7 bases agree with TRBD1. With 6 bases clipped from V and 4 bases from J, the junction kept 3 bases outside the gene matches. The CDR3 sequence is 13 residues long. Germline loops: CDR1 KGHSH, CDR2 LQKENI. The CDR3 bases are TGTGCCAGCTCCCCGGGACAGGGAAACACCATATATTTT. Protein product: CASSPGQGNTIYF.

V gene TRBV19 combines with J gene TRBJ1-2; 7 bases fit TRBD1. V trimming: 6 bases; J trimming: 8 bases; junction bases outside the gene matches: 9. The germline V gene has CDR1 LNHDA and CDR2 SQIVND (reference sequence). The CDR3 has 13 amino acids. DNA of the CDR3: TGTGCCAGTAGGGGAGAAAGGGGGCGAGGCTACACCTTC. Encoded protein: CASRGERGRGYTF.

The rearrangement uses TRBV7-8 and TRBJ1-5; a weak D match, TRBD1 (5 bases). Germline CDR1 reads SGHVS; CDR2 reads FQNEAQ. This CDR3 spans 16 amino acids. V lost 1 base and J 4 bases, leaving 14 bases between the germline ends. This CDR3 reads CASSLVRDSGNQPQHF. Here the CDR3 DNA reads TGTGCCAGCAGCTTAGTTCGGGACTCAGGGAATCAGCCCCAGCATTTT.